This TCR beta chain was documented in a study of spatial heterogeneity in lung cancer. As for the study in general: For the average unique TCR and UMI combination, more than 9.5 occurrences appeared in raw reads.

A unique molecular identifier was attached to every TCR cDNA molecule. One entry per CDR3 protein, called by TCRdb with MiXCR from the 5' RACE reads. Of approximately 3,000 distinct CDR3 sequences in the sample, approximately 7% were seen once. This clonotype qualifies as medium-sized. Time point in this sample: sample taken at primary tumor resection. A total of approximately 75 untreated early-stage non-small cell lung cancer patients served as donors. Unsorted whole RNA of tumor, nontumor lung or frozen PBMC was sequenced. The ends were cut back, 6 bases at V and 7 bases at J, with 13 bases in the middle. This CDR3 spans 13 amino acids. In germline, CDR1 is LNHDA, CDR2 SQIVND (reference sequence).

The chain is built from TRBV19 and TRBJ1-5; TRBD1 might be the D (6 bases). The receptor comes from a male donor with early-stage non-small cell lung cancer. The sequences come from normal lung tissue next to the tumor, collected at surgery. This CDR3 reads CASSIDGQQPQHF. DNA for the CDR3: TGTGCCAGTAGCATTGACGGACAGCAGCCCCAGCATTTT.